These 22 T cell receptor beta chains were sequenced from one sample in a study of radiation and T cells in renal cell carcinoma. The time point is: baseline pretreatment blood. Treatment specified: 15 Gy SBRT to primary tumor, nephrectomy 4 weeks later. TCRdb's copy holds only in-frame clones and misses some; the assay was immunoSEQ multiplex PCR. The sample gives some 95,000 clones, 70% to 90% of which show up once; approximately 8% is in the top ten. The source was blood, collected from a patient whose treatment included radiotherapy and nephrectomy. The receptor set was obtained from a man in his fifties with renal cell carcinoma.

The CDR3 coding sequence is TGTGCCAGCAGCCCCTCCGGGGCATCGAATGAAAAACTGTTTTTT. Translating gives CASSPSGASNEKLFF. J is TRBJ1-4 and V is TRBV9; perhaps TRBD1 as D (5 bases). The V end lost 4 bases, the J end lost 5 bases, and 15 bases lay between the germline ends. Germline loops: CDR1 SGDLS, CDR2 YYNGEE. This CDR3 comprises 15 residues.

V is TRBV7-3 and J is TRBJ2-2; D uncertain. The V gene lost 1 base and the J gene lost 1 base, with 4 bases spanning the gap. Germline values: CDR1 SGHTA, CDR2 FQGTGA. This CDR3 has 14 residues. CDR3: CASSLRRNTGELFF. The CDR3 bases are TGTGCCAGCAGCTTAAGGAGGAACACCGGGGAGCTGTTTTTT.

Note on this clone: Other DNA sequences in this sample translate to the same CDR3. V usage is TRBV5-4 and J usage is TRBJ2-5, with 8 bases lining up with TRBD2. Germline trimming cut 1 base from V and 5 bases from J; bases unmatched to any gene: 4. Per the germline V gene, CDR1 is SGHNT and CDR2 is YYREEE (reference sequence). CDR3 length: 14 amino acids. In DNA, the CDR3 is TGTGCCAGCAGCTTGTTTTCGGGGGGGGAGACCCAGTACTTC. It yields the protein CASSLFSGGETQYF. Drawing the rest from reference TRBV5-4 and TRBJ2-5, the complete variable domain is ETGVTQSPTHLIKTRGQQVTLRCSSQSGHNTVSWYQQALGQGPQFIFQYYREEENGRGNFPPRFSGLQFPNYSSELNVNALELDDSALYLCASSLFSGGETQYFGPGTRLLVL.

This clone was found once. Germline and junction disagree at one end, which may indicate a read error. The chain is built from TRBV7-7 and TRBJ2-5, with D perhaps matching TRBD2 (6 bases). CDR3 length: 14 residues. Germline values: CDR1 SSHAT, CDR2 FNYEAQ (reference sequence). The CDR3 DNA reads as TGTGCTAGCAGCTTAGGCGGGACCCAAGAGACCCAGTACTTC. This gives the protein CASSLGGTQETQYF.

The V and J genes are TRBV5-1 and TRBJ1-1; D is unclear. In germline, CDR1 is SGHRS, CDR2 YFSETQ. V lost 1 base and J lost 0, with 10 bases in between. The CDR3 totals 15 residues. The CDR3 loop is CASSLTIFLNTEAFF. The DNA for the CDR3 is TGCGCCAGCAGCTTGACTATATTTCTGAACACTGAAGCTTTCTTT.

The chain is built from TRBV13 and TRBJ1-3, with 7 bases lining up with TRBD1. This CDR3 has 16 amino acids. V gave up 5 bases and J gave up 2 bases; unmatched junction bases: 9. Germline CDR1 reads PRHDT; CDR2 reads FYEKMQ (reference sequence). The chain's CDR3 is CASSPGQGVPGNTIYF. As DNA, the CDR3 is TGTGCCAGCAGCCCGGGGCAGGGGGTCCCTGGAAACACCATATATTTT.

For the CDR3, the DNA is TGTGCCAGCACCCGAGGGGGATCGGGACAAGAGACCCAGTACTTC. It yields the protein CASTRGGSGQETQYF. The V and J genes are TRBV5-4 and TRBJ2-5, with a possible D match to TRBD1 (6 bases). Germline lookup yields CDR1 SGHNT and CDR2 YYREEE (reference sequence). This CDR3 has 15 amino acids. Trimming left V 6 bases short and J 2 bases short, with 17 bases between. The full variable domain, completed using reference TRBV5-4 and TRBJ2-5, is ETGVTQSPTHLIKTRGQQVTLRCSSQSGHNTVSWYQQALGQGPQFIFQYYREEENGRGNFPPRFSGLQFPNYSSELNVNALELDDSALYLCASTRGGSGQETQYFGPGTRLLVL.

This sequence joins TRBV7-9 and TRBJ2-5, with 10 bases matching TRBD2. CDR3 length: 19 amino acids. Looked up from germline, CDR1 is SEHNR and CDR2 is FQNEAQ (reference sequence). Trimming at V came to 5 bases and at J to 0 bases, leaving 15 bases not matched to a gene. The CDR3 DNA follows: TGTGCCAGCAGCAAAGGGGTCGACGGACTAGCGGAGTACCAAGAGACCCAGTACTTC. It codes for CASSKGVDGLAEYQETQYF.

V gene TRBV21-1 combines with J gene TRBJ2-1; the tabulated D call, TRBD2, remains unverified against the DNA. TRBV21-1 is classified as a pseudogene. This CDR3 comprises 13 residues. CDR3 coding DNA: TGTGCCAGCAGCAAAGTGGCGCCTAGTGAGCAGTTCTTC. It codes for CASSKVAPSEQFF.

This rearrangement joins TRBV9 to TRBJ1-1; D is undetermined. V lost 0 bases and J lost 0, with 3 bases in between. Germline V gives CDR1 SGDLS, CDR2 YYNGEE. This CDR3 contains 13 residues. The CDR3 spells CASSVEVNTEAFF. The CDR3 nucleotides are TGTGCCAGCAGCGTAGAGGTGAACACTGAAGCTTTCTTT.

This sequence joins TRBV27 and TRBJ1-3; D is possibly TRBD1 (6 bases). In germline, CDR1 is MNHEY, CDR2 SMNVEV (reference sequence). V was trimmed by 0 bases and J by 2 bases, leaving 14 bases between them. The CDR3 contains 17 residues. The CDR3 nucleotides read TGTGCCAGCAGTTTATCGAACTTGCCAGGGGCTGGAAACACCATATATTTT. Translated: CASSLSNLPGAGNTIYF.

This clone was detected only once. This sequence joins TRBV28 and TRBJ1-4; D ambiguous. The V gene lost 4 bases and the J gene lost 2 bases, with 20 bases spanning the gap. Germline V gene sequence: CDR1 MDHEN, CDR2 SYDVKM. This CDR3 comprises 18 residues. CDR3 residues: CASSSQRTSFATNEKLFF. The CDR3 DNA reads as TGTGCCAGCAGTTCTCAAAGGACGTCGTTTGCTACTAATGAAAAACTGTTTTTT. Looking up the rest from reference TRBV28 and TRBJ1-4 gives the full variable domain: DVKVTQSSRYLVKRTGEKVFLECVQDMDHENMFWYRQDPGLGLRLIYFSYDVKMKEKGDIPEGYSVSREKKERFSLILESASTNQTSMYLCASSSQRTSFATNEKLFFGSGTQLSVL.

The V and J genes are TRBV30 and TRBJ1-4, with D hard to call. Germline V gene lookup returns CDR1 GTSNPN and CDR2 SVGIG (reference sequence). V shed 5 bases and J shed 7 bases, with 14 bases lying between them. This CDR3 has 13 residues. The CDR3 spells CAWGTTALEKLFF. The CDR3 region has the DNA TGTGCCTGGGGCACAACAGCGCTTGAAAAACTGTTTTTT.

The CDR3 reads CASSFRNRVYEQYF. CDR3 sequence (DNA): TGTGCCAGCTCCTTCAGGAACAGGGTGTACGAGCAGTACTTC. The chain carries TRBV28 and TRBJ2-7, with D perhaps TRBD1 (6 bases). This CDR3 spans 14 amino acids. V was clipped by 8 bases and J by 4 bases, with 18 bases between them. Germline CDR1 is MDHEN and CDR2 is SYDVKM.

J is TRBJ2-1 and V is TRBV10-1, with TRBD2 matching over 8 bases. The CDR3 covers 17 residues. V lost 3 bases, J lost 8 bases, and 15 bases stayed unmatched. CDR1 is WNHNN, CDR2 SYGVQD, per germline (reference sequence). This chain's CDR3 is CASSDPRGAGARDEQFF. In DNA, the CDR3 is TGCGCCAGCAGTGACCCCCGTGGAGCGGGAGCGCGCGATGAGCAGTTCTTC.

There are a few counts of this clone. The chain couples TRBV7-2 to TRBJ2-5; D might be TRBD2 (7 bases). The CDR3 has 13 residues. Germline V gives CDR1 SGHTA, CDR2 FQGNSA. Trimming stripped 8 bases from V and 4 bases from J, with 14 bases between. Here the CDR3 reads CASSGGPGETQYF. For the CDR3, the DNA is TGTGCCAGCTCGGGGGGCCCCGGAGAGACCCAGTACTTC.

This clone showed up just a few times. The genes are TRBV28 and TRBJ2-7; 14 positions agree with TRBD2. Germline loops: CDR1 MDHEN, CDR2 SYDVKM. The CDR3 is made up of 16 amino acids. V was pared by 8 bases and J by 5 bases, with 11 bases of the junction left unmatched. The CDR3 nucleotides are TGTGCCAGCCCTGCACCGGGACTAGCGGGAGTACACGAGCAGTACTTC. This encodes CASPAPGLAGVHEQYF.

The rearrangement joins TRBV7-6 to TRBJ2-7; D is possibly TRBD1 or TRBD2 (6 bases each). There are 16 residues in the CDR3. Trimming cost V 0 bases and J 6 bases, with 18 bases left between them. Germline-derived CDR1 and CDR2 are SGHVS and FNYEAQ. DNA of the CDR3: TGTGCCAGCAGCTTAGCCCCATACAAAGGGGGGACCGAGCAGTACTTC. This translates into CASSLAPYKGGTEQYF.

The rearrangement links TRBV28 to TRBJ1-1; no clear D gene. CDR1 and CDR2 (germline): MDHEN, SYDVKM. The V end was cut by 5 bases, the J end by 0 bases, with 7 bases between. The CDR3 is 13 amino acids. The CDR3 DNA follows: TGTGCCAGCAGTCCCCGGATGAACACTGAAGCTTTCTTT. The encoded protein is CASSPRMNTEAFF.

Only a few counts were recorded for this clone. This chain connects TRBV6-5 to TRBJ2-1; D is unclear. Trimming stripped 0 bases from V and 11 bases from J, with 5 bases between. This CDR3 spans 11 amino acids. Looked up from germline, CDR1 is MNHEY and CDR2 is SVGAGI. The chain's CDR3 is CASSYSGKQFF. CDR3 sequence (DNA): TGTGCCAGCAGTTACTCCGGTAAGCAGTTCTTC.

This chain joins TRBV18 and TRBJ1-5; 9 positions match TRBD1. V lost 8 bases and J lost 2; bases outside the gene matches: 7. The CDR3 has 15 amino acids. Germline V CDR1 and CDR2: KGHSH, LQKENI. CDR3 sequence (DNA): TGTGCCAGCACTACAGGGGGCGATGGCAATCAGCCCCAGCATTTT. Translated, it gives CASTTGGDGNQPQHF.

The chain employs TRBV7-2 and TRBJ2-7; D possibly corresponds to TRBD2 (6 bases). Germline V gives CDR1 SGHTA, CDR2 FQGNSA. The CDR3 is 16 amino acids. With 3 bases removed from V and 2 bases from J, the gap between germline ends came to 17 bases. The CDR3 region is CASSFIIGTDAYEQYF. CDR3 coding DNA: TGTGCCAGCAGCTTCATCATAGGGACTGATGCCTACGAGCAGTACTTC.